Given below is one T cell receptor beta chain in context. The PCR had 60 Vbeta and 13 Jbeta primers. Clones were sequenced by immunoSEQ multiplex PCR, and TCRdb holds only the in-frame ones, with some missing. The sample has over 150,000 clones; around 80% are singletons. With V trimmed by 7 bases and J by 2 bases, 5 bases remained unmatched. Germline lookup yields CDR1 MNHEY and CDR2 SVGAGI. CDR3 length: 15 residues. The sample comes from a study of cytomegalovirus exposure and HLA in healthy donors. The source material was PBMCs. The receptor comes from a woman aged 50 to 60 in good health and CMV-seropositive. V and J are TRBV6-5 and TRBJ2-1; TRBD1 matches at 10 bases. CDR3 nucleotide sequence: TGTGCCAGCACTTCCGGGACAGGGGCCTACAATGAGCAGTTCTTC. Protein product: CASTSGTGAYNEQFF.